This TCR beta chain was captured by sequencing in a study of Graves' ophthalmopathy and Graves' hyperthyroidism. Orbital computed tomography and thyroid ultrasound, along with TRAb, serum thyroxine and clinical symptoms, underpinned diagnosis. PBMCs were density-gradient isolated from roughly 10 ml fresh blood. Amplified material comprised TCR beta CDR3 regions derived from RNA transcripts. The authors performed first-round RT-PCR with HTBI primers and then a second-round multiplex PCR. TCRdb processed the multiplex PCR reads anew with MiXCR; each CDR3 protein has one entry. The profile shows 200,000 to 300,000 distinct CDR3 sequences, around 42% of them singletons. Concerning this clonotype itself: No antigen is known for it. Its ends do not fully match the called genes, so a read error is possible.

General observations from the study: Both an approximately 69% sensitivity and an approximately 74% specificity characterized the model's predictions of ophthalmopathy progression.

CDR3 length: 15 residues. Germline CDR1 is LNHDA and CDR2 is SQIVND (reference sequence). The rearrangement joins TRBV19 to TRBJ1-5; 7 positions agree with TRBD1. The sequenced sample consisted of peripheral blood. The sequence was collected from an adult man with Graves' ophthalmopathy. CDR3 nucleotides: TGCGCCAGTAGTGTAACAGGGGCTGGGGTAAGGACCCAGCATTTT. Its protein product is CASSVTGAGVRTQHF.